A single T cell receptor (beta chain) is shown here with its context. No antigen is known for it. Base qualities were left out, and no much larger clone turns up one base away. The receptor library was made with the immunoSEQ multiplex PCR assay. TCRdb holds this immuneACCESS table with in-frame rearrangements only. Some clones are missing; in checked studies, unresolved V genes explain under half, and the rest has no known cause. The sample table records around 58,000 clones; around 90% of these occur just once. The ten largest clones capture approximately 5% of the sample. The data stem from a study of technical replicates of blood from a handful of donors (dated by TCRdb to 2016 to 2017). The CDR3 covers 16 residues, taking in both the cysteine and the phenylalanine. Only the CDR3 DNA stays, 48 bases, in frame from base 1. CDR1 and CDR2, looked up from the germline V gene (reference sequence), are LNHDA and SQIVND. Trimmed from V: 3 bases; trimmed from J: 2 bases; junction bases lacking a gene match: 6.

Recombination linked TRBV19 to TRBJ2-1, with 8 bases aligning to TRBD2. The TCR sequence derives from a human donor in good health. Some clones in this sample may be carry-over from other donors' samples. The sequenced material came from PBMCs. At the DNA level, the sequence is TGTGCCAGTAGTATGAGTCGGGGGGGAGCCTACAATGAGCAGTTCTTC. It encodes CASSMSRGGAYNEQFF.